A single T cell receptor beta chain is shown here with its context. What this receptor recognizes is not known. Base qualities were left out, and no much larger clone turns up one base away. The data originate from a study of T-cell memory formation after mild COVID-19 (dated by TCRdb to the early 2020s). At the level of the whole study: TCR sequence clusters from the two donors were found to be largely donor specific. In a couple of donors, T-cell clones that expanded and contracted after mild COVID-19 were tracked by sequencing TCRalpha and TCRbeta repertoires over time. The cohort was made up of two young adult volunteers, one female and one male, who were previously healthy. Paper-wide results and their limitations: Some responding clones were found in pre-infection memory, which suggests that pre-existing cross-reactive memory T cells took part in the SARS-CoV-2 response. The study included only a couple of mild cases, and larger cohorts that include severe cases with pre-infection samples were judged to be necessary. Balanced CD4/CD8 phenotypes were observed for clones contracting from day 15 to 85, whereas a bias towards CD4+ was observed for a second wave of clones expanding from day 15 to 37. Contracting CD4+ clones turned up mainly in the CM and EM memory subsets, whereas EMRA was where CD8+ clones were enriched. The second-wave clones that peaked on day 37 were not confirmed to be SARS-CoV-2 specific.

Sequencing was carried out with an Illumina NovaSeq 6000. TCRalpha and TCRbeta cDNA libraries were constructed by 5'RACE with constant-segment primers, with sample barcodes and unique molecular identifiers being introduced. Trizol reagent was used to extract RNA from every sample. Amplification of the libraries took two PCR steps, and the second step added a second sample barcode plus Illumina TruSeq adapters. Sequencing of libraries was performed on an Illumina NovaSeq with 2 x 150 bp paired-end reads. Under the source paper's analysis protocol: Demultiplexing of reads and collapsing into UMI-guided consensus sequences were performed with migec v1.2.7. Using mixcr v2.1.11, UMI consensuses were aligned to TRA and TRB V and J templates and then assembled into clonotypes. Clonotypes were classified as expanded or contracted when called significant by both edgeR and NoisET, with noise models trained on biological replicates. edgeR calls used a false discovery rate-adjusted p below 0.01 and a log2 fold-change threshold of 1. As an exploratory analysis of dynamics, PCA with hierarchical clustering was applied to max-normalized trajectories of the 1000 most abundant clonotypes. The CD4 or CD8 phenotype of responding clones was assigned using the separately sequenced CD4+ and CD8+ repertoires. The public reads were quality trimmed at Q25 with fastp and then assembled into clones with MiXCR by TCRdb, keeping productive beta chains. For every CDR3 protein sequence, its rows merge into one entry that carries the most common genes and DNA. Clone size and V and J calls follow TCRdb, not the original study. Within this sample are 130,000 to 150,000 distinct CDR3 sequences, with about 6% of them counted one time only. Of the sample, approximately 2.2% falls within the top ten clones.

Ficoll-Paque density gradient centrifugation was used to isolate PBMCs. The germline V gene supplies CDR1 SNHLY and CDR2 FYNNEI. CDR3 length: 13 amino acids, cysteine to phenylalanine. Left in the record is the CDR3 DNA by itself, 39 bases read in frame from the first base. The trim is 5 bases for V and 9 bases for J, with a gap of 14 bases between the germline ends. Recombination connected TRBV2 to TRBJ2-1; a weak D assignment points to TRBD1 (6 bases agree). The sequenced material came from PBMCs or a T cell subset sorted from them (not recorded which). The TCR originated in an adult woman who had mild COVID-19 (a few samples of this study predate the infection). The sample titles of this study are shuffled in the database, so cell type and time point are left out; the donor was told from shared clones. The DNA sequence is given as TGTGCCAGCAGTACGGAAGCCAGGGGTGAGCAGTTCTTC. This sequence encodes CASSTEARGEQFF.